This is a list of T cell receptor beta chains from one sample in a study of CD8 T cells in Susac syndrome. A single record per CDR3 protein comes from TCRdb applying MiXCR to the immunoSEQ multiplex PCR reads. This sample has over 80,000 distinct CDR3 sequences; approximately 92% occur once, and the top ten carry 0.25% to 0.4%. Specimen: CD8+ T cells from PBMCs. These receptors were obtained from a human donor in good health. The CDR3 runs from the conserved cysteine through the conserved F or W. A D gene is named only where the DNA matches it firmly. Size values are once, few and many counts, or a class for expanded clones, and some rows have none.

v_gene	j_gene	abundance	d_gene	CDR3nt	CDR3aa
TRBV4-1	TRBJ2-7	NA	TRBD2	TGCGCCAGCAGCCTCGAGTGGCCCCGGGAGGACGAGCAGTACTTC	CASSLEWPREDEQYF
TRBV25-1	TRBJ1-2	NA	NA	TGTGCCAGCAGTGACCTATACGACAGGAACCTCTATGGCTACACCTTC	CASSDLYDRNLYGYTF
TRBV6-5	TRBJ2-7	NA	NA	TGTGCCAGCAGTTACCGACGGGAATACGAGCAGTACTTC	CASSYRREYEQYF
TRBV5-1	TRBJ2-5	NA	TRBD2	TGCGCCAGCAGCTTCGATAGCGGGGGGGTGTCAGAGACCCAGTACTTC	CASSFDSGGVSETQYF
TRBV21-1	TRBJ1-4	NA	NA	TGTGCCAGCAGCTTAACCGGGACAGGGTTGGAAAAACTGTTTTTT	CASSLTGTGLEKLFF
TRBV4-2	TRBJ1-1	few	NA	TGTGCCAGCAGCCAAGATCGCCCTGAAGCTTTCTTT	CASSQDRPEAFF
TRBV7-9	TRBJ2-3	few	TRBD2	TGTGCCAGCAGCCCCGGGACTATAAGCACAGATACGCAGTATTTT	CASSPGTISTDTQYF
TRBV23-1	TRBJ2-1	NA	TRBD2	TGCGCCAGCAGTCAATCGCGGGGGGGATCCTTCGGAACCTACAATGAGCAGTTCTTC	CASSQSRGGSFGTYNEQFF
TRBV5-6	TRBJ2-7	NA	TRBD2	TGTGCCAGCAGCTTGGCTAGCGGGGGGAGCCTCTACGAGCAGTACTTC	CASSLASGGSLYEQYF
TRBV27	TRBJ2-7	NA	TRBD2	TGTGCCAGCAAATGGGGAGGGTCGGCGGGGGAGCAGTACTTC	CASKWGGSAGEQYF
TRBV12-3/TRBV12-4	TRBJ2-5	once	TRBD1	TGTGCCAGCAGTTTAGCGCCCCCCGGACAGGTACAAGAGACCCAGTACTTC	CASSLAPPGQVQETQYF
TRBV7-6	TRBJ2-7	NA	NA	TGTGCCAGCAGCTTAGCGGCACAGGGCTACGAGCAGTACTTC	CASSLAAQGYEQYF
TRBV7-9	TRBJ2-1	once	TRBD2	TGTGCCAGCAGTGGTAGCGGGGGGGATGAGCAGTTCTTC	CASSGSGGDEQFF
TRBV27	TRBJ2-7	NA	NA	TGTGCCAGCAGTGGATCAGGGAACGGGCAGTACTTC	CASSGSGNGQYF
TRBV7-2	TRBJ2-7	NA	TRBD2	TGTGCCAGCAGCTTAGAGGGGACTAGCGGCTCCTACGAGCAGTACTTC	CASSLEGTSGSYEQYF
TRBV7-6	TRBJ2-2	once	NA	TGTGCCAGCACCCGGGCTGGCACCGGGGAGCTGTTTTTT	CASTRAGTGELFF
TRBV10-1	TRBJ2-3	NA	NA	TGCGCCAGCAGTGAGGGACCCACCAGCACAGATACGCAGTATTTT	CASSEGPTSTDTQYF
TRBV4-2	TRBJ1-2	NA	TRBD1	TGTGCCAGCAGCCAAGAAGTCGGGACAGCTAACTATGGCTACACCTTC	CASSQEVGTANYGYTF
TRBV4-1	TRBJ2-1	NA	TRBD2	TGCGCCAGCAGCCAAGTCGGCGGGCTAGCGGGGGCCTACAATGAGCAGTTCTTC	CASSQVGGLAGAYNEQFF
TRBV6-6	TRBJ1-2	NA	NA	TGTGCCAGCACCCCGGGGGGGGCCGGTGGCTACACCTTC	CASTPGGAGGYTF
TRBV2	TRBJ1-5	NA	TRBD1	TGTGCCAGCAGTGAGCACAGGGGGGTGAAGCCCCAGCATTTT	CASSEHRGVKPQHF
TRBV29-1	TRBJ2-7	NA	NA	TGCAGCGTAGAAGAACGGGACTACGAGCAGTACTTC	CSVEERDYEQYF
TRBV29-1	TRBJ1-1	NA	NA	TGCAGCTCGACCACAGGCCTTAACACTGAAGCTTTCTTT	CSSTTGLNTEAFF
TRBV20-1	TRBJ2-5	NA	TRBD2	TGCAGTGCTAGAGGCGCTGGGACTAGCGGGGTGGGGGAGACCCAGTACTTC	CSARGAGTSGVGETQYF
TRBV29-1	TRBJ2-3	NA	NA	TGCAGCGTTGAGGGGACACTAACTAGCACAGATACGCAGTATTTT	CSVEGTLTSTDTQYF
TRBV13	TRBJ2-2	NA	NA	TGTGCCAGCAGCTTAGGTCGAACCGGGGAGCTGTTTTTT	CASSLGRTGELFF
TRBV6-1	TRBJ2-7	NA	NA	TGTGCCAGCAGTGTTGAGATAGGGACCTCCTACGAGCAGTACTTC	CASSVEIGTSYEQYF
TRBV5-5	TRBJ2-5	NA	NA	TGTGCCAGCAGTCCTTTGGAGGAAGGTCGGGAGACCCAGTACTTC	CASSPLEEGRETQYF
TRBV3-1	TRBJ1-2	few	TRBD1	TGTGCCAGCAGCCCAATCGGAGAGGGGGCACGATATGGCTACACCTTC	CASSPIGEGARYGYTF
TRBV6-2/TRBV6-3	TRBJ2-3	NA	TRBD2	TGTGCCAGCAGTTACTCGGCGGGGGAGTTCAAAGATACGCAGTATTTT	CASSYSAGEFKDTQYF
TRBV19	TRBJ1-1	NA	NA	TGTGCCAGTATCGGGGGTTACACTGAAGCTTTCTTT	CASIGGYTEAFF
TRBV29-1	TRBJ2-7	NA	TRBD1	TGCAGCGTGGGGACAGAGTACGAGCAGTACTTC	CSVGTEYEQYF
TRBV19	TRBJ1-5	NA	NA	TGTGCCGTGGGGGGTTACCAGCCCCAGCATTTT	CAVGGYQPQHF
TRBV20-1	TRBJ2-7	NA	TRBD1	TGCAGTGCGACGGACAGGGGCTACGAGCAGTACTTC	CSATDRGYEQYF
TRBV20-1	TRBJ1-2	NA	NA	TGCAGTGCTCGTCAACAGGGCCCCGACATCTTC	CSARQQGPDIF
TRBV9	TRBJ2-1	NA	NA	TGTGCCAGCAGCGTGCGGGACAGCTCCTACAATGAGCAGTTCTTC	CASSVRDSSYNEQFF
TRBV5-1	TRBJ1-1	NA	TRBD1	TGCGCCAGCAGCTTGTCCCCAGGGGGTATGGACACTGAAGCTTTCTTT	CASSLSPGGMDTEAFF
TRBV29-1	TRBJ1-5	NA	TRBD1	TGCAGCGTATCGACAGGGGGCGCGGGTCAGCCCCAGCATTTT	CSVSTGGAGQPQHF
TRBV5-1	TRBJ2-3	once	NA	TGCGCCAGCAGCTTGTCGTTGGGGCGTAGCACAGATACGCAGTATTTT	CASSLSLGRSTDTQYF
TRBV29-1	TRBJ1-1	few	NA	TGCAGCGGGACGGGGGGCGCTGAAGCTTTCTTT	CSGTGGAEAFF
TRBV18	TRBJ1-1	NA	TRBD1	TGTGCCAGCTCACCAAAGGAGGGGGCAGGCGGACTACGGAACACTGAAGCTTTCTTT	CASSPKEGAGGLRNTEAFF
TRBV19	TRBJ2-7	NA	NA	TGTGCCAGTAGCACCTCCCCCGGGACCGTCTTTCGGGGCGAGCAGTACTTC	CASSTSPGTVFRGEQYF
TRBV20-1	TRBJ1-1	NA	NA	TGCAGTGCTAGAGACTCGGATTTTAACACTGAAGCTTTCTTT	CSARDSDFNTEAFF
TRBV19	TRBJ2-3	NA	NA	TGTGCCAGTAGGCCCCGGTCGGGGGGCGAACCAGATACGCAGTATTTT	CASRPRSGGEPDTQYF
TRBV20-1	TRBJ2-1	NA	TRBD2	TGCAGTGCTAGAGATTGGCGGGAGAACAATGAGCAGTTCTTC	CSARDWRENNEQFF
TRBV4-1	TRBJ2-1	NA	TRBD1	TGCGCCAGCAGCCATCTACGACAGGGGTCCTACAATGAGCAGTTCTTC	CASSHLRQGSYNEQFF
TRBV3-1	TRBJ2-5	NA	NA	TGTGCCAGCAGCCACGAACCCCGGGGGCGGTATGAGACCCAGTACTTC	CASSHEPRGRYETQYF
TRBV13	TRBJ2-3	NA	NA	TGTGCCAGCATTCTGACGGGGAACACAGATACGCAGTATTTT	CASILTGNTDTQYF
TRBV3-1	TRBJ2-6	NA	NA	TGTGCCAGCAGCCAAGATCGATACCCCAGGAGCTCTGGGGCCAACGTCCTGACTTTC	CASSQDRYPRSSGANVLTF
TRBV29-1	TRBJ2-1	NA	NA	TGCAGCGTTGATAAGCGTTCGGTATCTGAGCAGTTCTTC	CSVDKRSVSEQFF
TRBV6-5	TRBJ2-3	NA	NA	TGTGCCAGCTGGTCCACAGATACGCAGTATTTT	CASWSTDTQYF
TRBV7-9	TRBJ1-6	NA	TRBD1	TGTGCCAGCAGTCTTTCGACAGGGGAAAATTCACCCCTCCACTTT	CASSLSTGENSPLHF
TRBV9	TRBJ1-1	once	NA	TGTGCCAGCAGCGCAGACGAGGGTGTCACTGAAGCTTTCTTT	CASSADEGVTEAFF
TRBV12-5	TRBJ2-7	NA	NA	TGTGCTAGTGGTTTGGAGCCCTACGAGCAGTACTTC	CASGLEPYEQYF
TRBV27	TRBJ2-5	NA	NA	TGTGCCAGCAGTTTAGTAGGTGCTGGGGAGACCCAGTACTTC	CASSLVGAGETQYF
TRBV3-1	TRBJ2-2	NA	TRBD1	TGTGCCAGCAGCCAAGGTCTCGGGACAGGGGGCTCCGGGGAGCTGTTTTTT	CASSQGLGTGGSGELFF
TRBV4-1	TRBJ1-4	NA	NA	TGCGCCAGCAGCTTCAGCTTACAGGGACCTAATGAAAAACTGTTTTTT	CASSFSLQGPNEKLFF
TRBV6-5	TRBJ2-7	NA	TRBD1	TGTGCCAGCAGTTACTCGACAGGGGGCGAATCCTACGAGCAGTACTTC	CASSYSTGGESYEQYF
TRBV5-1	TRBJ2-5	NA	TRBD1	TGCGCCAGCAGCTTACACGGACAGGTCGAGACCCAGTACTTC	CASSLHGQVETQYF
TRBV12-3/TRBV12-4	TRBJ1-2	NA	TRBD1	TGTGCCAGCACCCTGGACAGGGTTGACTACACCTTC	CASTLDRVDYTF